This T cell receptor (beta chain) was documented in a study of CD8+ T cells in alopecia areata. Overall study: Tofacitinib treatment spanned 6 to 18 months, with 6 months off drug afterward. General study results and limits: Elevated clonality characterized lesional scalp relative to normal scalp, particularly in alopecia totalis/universalis.

Trimming stripped 0 bases from V and 0 bases from J, with 15 bases between. Per the germline V gene, CDR1 is MGHRA and CDR2 is YSYEKL. CDR3 size: 19 residues. Extraction of RNA preceded its reverse transcription into cDNA, which served as the sequencing template. Generated by immunoSEQ multiplex PCR, the TCRdb table keeps only in-frame clones and is missing some. Among over 100,000 clones listed, 45% to 50% were seen once. This clone was detected only a few times. Its specificity is not known. The rearrangement links TRBV4-1 to TRBJ2-6; D perhaps matches TRBD1 (5 bases). Sequencing was performed on CD8+ T cells sorted from blood, taken at week 0. This clonotype was sampled from a human donor with alopecia areata. As DNA, the CDR3 is TGCGCCAGCAGCCAAGAAGACAGCTCCCATCTCTCTGGGGCCAACGTCCTGACTTTC. Translating gives CASSQEDSSHLSGANVLTF.